This entry lists 28 T cell receptor beta chains sequenced from one sample in a study of T-cell reconstitution after alpha-beta-depleted transplantation in children. A library of TCRbeta sequences, prepared with unique molecular identifiers, was generated. Using its own MiXCR run on the PCR reads, TCRdb lists one record per CDR3 protein. The sample holds around 15,000 distinct CDR3 sequences, 4.5% to 5.5% seen once. Sequenced material: PBMCs, taken before TCRalphabeta/CD19-depleted stem cell transplant. These receptor sequences come from a boy aged 10-17 years with acute lymphoblastic leukemia, due to receive a stem cell transplant.

This clonotype showed up many times. This sequence joins TRBV28 and TRBJ2-2, with D uncertain. The CDR3 is 12 amino acids. Germline V CDR1 and CDR2: MDHEN, SYDVKM. The ends were cut back, 2 bases at V and 2 bases at J, with 0 bases in the middle. DNA for the CDR3: TGTGCCAGCAGTTTAAACACCGGGGAGCTGTTTTTT. Its protein product is CASSLNTGELFF.

Judged by abundance, this clonotype is medium-sized. J is TRBJ2-7 and V is TRBV13, with D hard to call. V lost 4 bases to trimming and J lost 1 base, with 5 bases between them. Germline CDR1 is PRHDT and CDR2 is FYEKMQ (reference sequence). The CDR3 has 12 amino acids. CDR3 coding DNA: TGTGCCAGCAGCTCCGGATCCTACGAGCAGTACTTC. Protein product: CASSSGSYEQYF.

Ten or more counts support this clonotype. The chain links TRBV28 to TRBJ2-7, with D unresolved. The CDR3 loop spans 12 amino acids. Germline CDR1 reads MDHEN; CDR2 reads SYDVKM. The ends were cut back, 1 base at V and 6 bases at J, with 7 bases in the middle. In nucleotides, the CDR3 is TGTGCCAGCAGTTTATTTGTCAGCGAGCAGTACTTC. This sequence encodes CASSLFVSEQYF.

This clonotype was found many times. This chain links TRBV7-2 with TRBJ2-7, with D uncertain. Germline CDR1 reads SGHTA; CDR2 reads FQGNSA. V dropped 5 bases and J dropped 0 bases, with 14 bases sitting between them. The CDR3 length is 15 residues. Here the CDR3 DNA reads TGTGCCAGCAGCCCATTGGGAACAAGCTCCTACGAGCAGTACTTC. Residues: CASSPLGTSSYEQYF. The full variable domain, in which reference TRBV7-2 and TRBJ2-7 provide the parts outside the CDR3, is GAGVSQSPSNKVTEKGKDVELRCDPISGHTALYWYRQSLGQGLEFLIYFQGNSAPDKSGLPSDRFSAERTGGSVSTLTIQRTQQEDSAVYLCASSPLGTSSYEQYFGPGTRLTVT.

This clonotype has a count of ten or more. The chain carries TRBV9 and TRBJ1-6, with TRBD1 identical over 9 bases. Germline CDR1 and CDR2: SGDLS and YYNGEE. V dropped 3 bases and J dropped 9; count of bases not matched to a gene: 10. The CDR3 has 16 residues. For the CDR3, the DNA is TGTGCCAGCAGCGCACCCGTGGGACAGGGAGGTTCACCCCTCCACTTT. This sequence encodes CASSAPVGQGGSPLHF.

This clonotype was seen ten or more times. This chain uses TRBV6-2 or TRBV6-3 with TRBJ1-6, with 9 nucleotides matching TRBD1. The CDR3 runs 14 residues. Germline V gene sequence: CDR1 MNHEY, CDR2 SVGEGT. Germline trimming cut 6 bases from V and 11 bases from J; bases unmatched to any gene: 8. In nucleotides, the CDR3 is TGTGCCAGCAGACCTCCGGGACAGGGCCCACCCCTCCACTTT. The encoded protein is CASRPPGQGPPLHF.

This clonotype came up many times. CDR3 nucleotides: TGCAGTGCTAGACCCCGGGGGCCTCAGCCCCAGCATTTT. It yields the protein CSARPRGPQPQHF. The genes are TRBV20-1 and TRBJ1-5; perhaps TRBD1 as D (6 bases). The CDR3 has 13 amino acids. V was clipped by 2 bases and J by 6 bases, with 11 bases between them. Germline values: CDR1 DFQATT, CDR2 SNEGSKA (reference sequence).

There are many counts of this clonotype. The CDR3 spells CASSFDSFWNEQFF. CDR3 nucleotides: TGTGCCAGCAGTTTTGACAGCTTCTGGAATGAGCAGTTCTTC. J is TRBJ2-1 and V is TRBV11-2; perhaps TRBD1 as D (5 bases). V was pared by 6 bases and J by 7 bases, with 16 bases between. CDR1 and CDR2 (germline): SGHAT, FQNNGV. The CDR3 extends over 14 amino acids.

This clonotype occurred many times. V and J are TRBV27 and TRBJ1-1; D unresolved. The CDR3 is made up of 14 amino acids. Trimming cost V 6 bases and J 1 base, with 12 bases left between them. The germline CDR1 and CDR2 sequences are MNHEY and SMNVEV (reference sequence). The CDR3 protein is CASSPRTGNTEAFF. CDR3 bases: TGTGCCAGCAGCCCCAGGACGGGGAACACTGAAGCTTTCTTT.

This clonotype occurred many times. The chain employs TRBV5-1 and TRBJ2-1, with no clear D. Trimming stripped 4 bases from V and 6 bases from J, with 14 bases between. Germline CDR1 and CDR2: SGHRS and YFSETQ. The CDR3 is made up of 14 amino acids. CDR3 sequence reads: CASSPYVRVNEQFF. The DNA of the CDR3 is TGCGCCAGCAGCCCCTACGTACGGGTCAATGAGCAGTTCTTC. Variable domain in full (rest from reference TRBV5-1 and TRBJ2-1): KAGVTQTPRYLIKTRGQQVTLSCSPISGHRSVSWYQQTPGQGLQFLFEYFSETQRNKGNFPGRFSGRQFSNSRSEMNVSTLELGDSALYLCASSPYVRVNEQFFGPGTRLTVL.

The sample holds many counts of this clonotype. V usage is TRBV11-1 and J usage is TRBJ2-1, with TRBD2 as a possible D gene (5 bases). The CDR3 covers 12 residues. CDR1 and CDR2 (germline): SGHAT, FQDESV (reference sequence). Trimming left V 3 bases short and J 10 bases short, with 10 bases between. CDR3 loop: CASSFEGGEQFF. The CDR3, as DNA: TGTGCCAGCAGCTTCGAGGGCGGAGAGCAGTTCTTC.

J is TRBJ1-2 and V is TRBV29-1; D gene ambiguous. The CDR3 totals 13 residues. CDR1 is SQVTM and CDR2 is ANQGSEA in the germline V gene. Trimming shortened V by 5 bases and J by 4 bases, and 14 bases separated the two germline ends. The CDR3 region is CSVFSNRGYGYTF. The CDR3 nucleotides read TGCAGCGTTTTCAGCAACCGCGGCTATGGCTACACCTTC.

This clonotype was detected ten times or more. The J gene is TRBJ1-1, the V gene TRBV28, with D tentatively TRBD1 (6 bases). With 11 bases removed from V and 4 bases from J, the gap between germline ends came to 11 bases. This CDR3 spans 11 amino acids. CDR1 MDHEN and CDR2 SYDVKM come from the germline V gene. In DNA, the CDR3 is TGTGCCGGGGGCGGGTTCACTGAAGCTTTCTTT. Translating gives CAGGGFTEAFF.

This clonotype was counted many times. The J gene is TRBJ2-5, the V gene TRBV5-8; no clear D gene. Trimming cost V 0 bases and J 5 bases, with 14 bases left between them. The CDR3 runs to 15 residues. Germline V CDR1 and CDR2: SGHTS, YDEGEE. CDR3 residues: CASSLVGGPRETQYF. The CDR3 DNA sequence: TGTGCCAGCAGCTTGGTGGGTGGCCCCAGGGAGACCCAGTACTTC.

This clonotype has a count of ten or more. V is TRBV7-2 and J is TRBJ1-2, with D unclear. Trimming removed 2 bases from V and 7 bases from J, with 14 bases in between. CDR1 is SGHTA, CDR2 FQGNSA, per germline. The CDR3 loop spans 14 amino acids. CDR3 sequence (DNA): TGTGCCAGCAGCTTAATTCGGAGGGAGTTTGGCTACACCTTC. This gives the protein CASSLIRREFGYTF.

Judged by abundance, this clonotype is medium-sized (0.01 to 0.1%). The chain links TRBV27 to TRBJ2-7, with D tentatively TRBD2 (5 bases). This CDR3 is 14 amino acids long. Germline assignment: CDR1 MNHEY and CDR2 SMNVEV (reference sequence). Trimming stripped 4 bases from V and 0 bases from J, with 10 bases between. This chain's CDR3 is CASSYAGPSYEQYF. CDR3 nucleotide sequence: TGTGCCAGCAGTTACGCGGGCCCCTCCTACGAGCAGTACTTC.

This clonotype came up many times. The chain carries TRBV7-2 and TRBJ1-1; tentative D call: TRBD1 (5 bases). This CDR3 has 16 residues. The germline V and J ends were trimmed by 1 base and 1 base, with 13 bases remaining between them. Germline CDR1 is SGHTA and CDR2 is FQGNSA. CDR3 region: CASSLGQGLKNTEAFF. As DNA, the CDR3 is TGTGCCAGCAGCTTAGGTCAGGGATTAAAGAACACTGAAGCTTTCTTT.

This clonotype occurred many times. This chain uses TRBV13 with TRBJ2-3; 15 bases match TRBD2. V shed 5 bases, J shed 2 bases, and the junction held 11 bases outside the gene matches. This CDR3 contains 19 residues. Per germline, CDR1 PRHDT and CDR2 FYEKMQ (reference sequence). This chain's CDR3 is CASSPVGLAGGQNTDTQYF. The CDR3 region has the DNA TGTGCCAGCAGCCCCGTGGGACTAGCGGGGGGCCAAAACACAGATACGCAGTATTTT.

This clonotype was seen repeatedly, ten times or more. The J gene is TRBJ2-7, the V gene TRBV7-2; the match to TRBD2 covers 16 bases. This CDR3 comprises 17 residues. With 4 bases clipped from V and 2 bases from J, the junction kept 5 bases outside the gene matches. Germline lookup yields CDR1 SGHTA and CDR2 FQGNSA. The CDR3 region has the DNA TGTGCCAGCAGCTCGGCGGGGACTAGCGGGAGGGCCTACGAGCAGTACTTC. Translation: CASSSAGTSGRAYEQYF. Combining the CDR3 with reference TRBV7-2 and TRBJ2-7 gives the whole variable domain GAGVSQSPSNKVTEKGKDVELRCDPISGHTALYWYRQSLGQGLEFLIYFQGNSAPDKSGLPSDRFSAERTGGSVSTLTIQRTQQEDSAVYLCASSSAGTSGRAYEQYFGPGTRLTVT.

Ten or more counts support this clonotype. The CDR3 region has the DNA TGTGCCAGCACTTCAGCGGGGGCCCCAAGCTCCTACAATGAGCAGTTCTTC. Its translation is CASTSAGAPSSYNEQFF. The rearrangement joins TRBV28 to TRBJ2-1; TRBD2 matches 8 bases. This CDR3 is built from 17 residues. The V segment lost 7 bases and the J segment 0 bases; nucleotides outside the gene matches: 11. Germline CDR1 MDHEN, CDR2 SYDVKM.

This clonotype was counted ten times or more. The chain employs TRBV12-3 or TRBV12-4 and TRBJ2-5; the D gene is possibly TRBD1 (5 bases). The CDR3 has 16 residues. V was shortened by 4 bases and J by 3 bases, with 18 bases between the two germline ends. The CDR3 spells CASSSLPTESEETQYF. CDR3 DNA sequence: TGTGCCAGCAGTTCCCTCCCGACAGAATCTGAAGAGACCCAGTACTTC.

This clonotype was recorded many times. The rearrangement joins TRBV20-1 to TRBJ2-5; TRBD2 matches at 16 bases. CDR3 size: 16 residues. With 1 base clipped from V and 4 bases from J, the junction kept 3 bases outside the gene matches. Germline V lookup: CDR1 DFQATT, CDR2 SNEGSKA (reference sequence). CDR3 in DNA: TGCAGTGCTAGAGTGGGACTAGCGGGGGGGCGAGAGACCCAGTACTTC. Encoded protein: CSARVGLAGGRETQYF.

This clonotype qualifies as medium-sized. The CDR3: CASSYDRGPNQPQHF. In nucleotides, the CDR3 is TGTGCCAGCAGCTACGACAGGGGGCCAAATCAGCCCCAGCATTTT. The chain combines TRBV12-3 or TRBV12-4 with TRBJ1-5, with TRBD1 matching over 10 bases. The ends lost 6 bases at V and 4 bases at J; junction bases unmatched: 6. This CDR3 is 15 amino acids long.

This clonotype came up a few times. The J gene is TRBJ2-5, the V gene TRBV5-4; D is unclear. Germline V gene lookup returns CDR1 SGHNT and CDR2 YYREEE (reference sequence). V was cut by 1 base and J by 5 bases, with 9 bases left in between. There are 13 residues in the CDR3. The DNA for the CDR3 is TGTGCCAGCAGCTTGCCCATCGGGGAGACCCAGTACTTC. It encodes CASSLPIGETQYF.

This clonotype was observed at least ten times. This chain uses TRBV18 with TRBJ2-7; D is ambiguous. This CDR3 region has 13 residues. Germline V CDR1 and CDR2: KGHSH, LQKENI. The V gene lost 1 base and the J gene lost 4 bases, with 8 bases spanning the gap. The CDR3 spells CASSPQESYEQYF. The CDR3 DNA reads TGTGCCAGCTCACCACAAGAGTCGTACGAGCAGTACTTC.

The sample holds many counts of this clonotype. This sequence joins TRBV18 and TRBJ2-4, with TRBD1 identical over 7 bases. V gave up 2 bases and J gave up 0 bases; unmatched junction bases: 4. The CDR3 sequence is 16 residues long. Germline CDR1 is KGHSH and CDR2 is LQKENI. The chain's CDR3 is CASSPSDRVAKNIQYF. CDR3 nucleotide sequence: TGTGCCAGCTCACCATCTGACAGGGTAGCCAAAAACATTCAGTACTTC.

This clonotype rates as medium-sized. This rearrangement joins TRBV29-1 to TRBJ2-3; the D gene could be TRBD1 or TRBD2 (5 bases each). This CDR3 contains 14 residues. Trimming took off 6 bases at V and 2 bases at J, with 15 bases between the two ends. From germline, CDR1 is SQVTM and CDR2 ANQGSEA. Here the CDR3 reads CSVRRGGDTDTQYF. CDR3 bases: TGCAGCGTCCGCCGGGGCGGCGACACAGATACGCAGTATTTT.

This clonotype has at least ten counts. V usage is TRBV18 and J usage is TRBJ1-1; 9 nucleotides match TRBD1. The CDR3 extends over 16 amino acids. Germline CDR1 reads KGHSH; CDR2 reads LQKENI. Germline trimming cut 3 bases from V and 5 bases from J; bases unmatched to any gene: 10. The CDR3 spells CASSPAGTGKGTEAFF. CDR3 DNA: TGTGCCAGCTCACCCGCCGGGACAGGGAAGGGTACTGAAGCTTTCTTT.